This TCR beta chain was sequenced for a study of Ad26.COV2.S vaccination and SARS-CoV-2 variants (dated by TCRdb to the early 2020s). Some background on the complete study: Vaccine-arm donors were drawn from COV1001, a multicentre, randomized, double-blind, placebo-controlled phase I-IIa trial of Ad26.COV2.S in healthy adults. The TCR-sequenced set comprised approximately 30 samples: around 20 Ad26.COV2.S vaccine recipients, 5 placebo recipients and 8 SARS-CoV-2 convalescent individuals. Trial participants were randomized into five groups of five: low-dose or high-dose Ad26.COV2.S given once or twice, or placebo on both occasions. Ad26.COV2.S was administered intramuscularly at 5 x 10^10 or 1 x 10^11 viral particles, either as a single shot or as two shots given 56 days apart. The specificity and breadth of SARS-CoV-2-reactive T cell receptors after Ad26.COV2.S vaccination were assessed by TCRbeta repertoire sequencing. Investigators did not know the trial group allocation while performing experiments and assessing outcomes.

TCRbeta CDR3 regions were sequenced with the immunoSEQ Assay. After extraction, genomic DNA underwent amplification by bias-controlled multiplex PCR, followed by high-throughput sequencing. Concerning the study's data processing: To quantify the absolute abundance of each unique TCRbeta CDR3 region, sequences were collapsed and filtered. T cell fraction was estimated by normalizing TCRbeta template counts to usable DNA, which was measured by amplifying reference genes present in all nucleated cells. Repertoire TCRs were annotated as SARS-CoV-2-specific when V gene, CDR3 amino acid sequence and J gene were exactly matched to a known reactive TCR set. MIRA supplied the reference SARS-CoV-2 TCR set, which was filtered for enrichment in COVID-19-positive ImmuneCODE repertoires so that public or cross-reactive TCRs were removed. Based on the MIRA antigens, annotated TCRs were further analysed at the level of specific ORF or position within ORF. Breadth was defined as annotated unique rearrangements over total unique productive rearrangements; depth was the summed frequency of those rearrangements. Group comparisons of TCR breadth used two-sided Wilcoxon rank-sum tests. Not all clones reach the TCRdb copy of this immuneACCESS table, which keeps in-frame sequences only. Checked studies attribute under half of the gap to unresolved V genes and leave the rest unexplained. From that table come the V and J calls and clone size; the DNA was used to work out D and trimming. Counted in this sample were around 250,000 clones; roughly 85% of them appeared once. The ten largest make up less than 3.5% of the sample.

CDR1 and CDR2 are read off the germline V gene as SNHLY and FYNNEI. Reading from cysteine to phenylalanine, the CDR3 counts 14 amino acids. Only the CDR3 portion is preserved as DNA: 42 bases, with reading frame beginning at the first base. Study-wide findings and limitations: Ad26.COV2.S recipients had higher spike-specific TCR breadth than placebo recipients (P = 0.0014). Vaccine and placebo recipients had comparable non-spike TCR breadth, which fits with the vaccine containing only spike. Substantial breadth of spike-specific CD8+ and CD4+ T cell responses was reported after vaccination. The authors noted that the TCR breadth and depth analyses may have underestimated total T cell responses. Comparing responses between vaccine doses or regimens was not something the study was powered to do.

As regards this clone: No antigen is known for it. At one end the junction does not follow the germline gene, possibly because of a read error.

The sample's treatment or condition label, in plain terms: some 19 received Ad26.COV2.S at low or high dose, single or two shots; 5 received placebo; per-sample allocation not given. Repertoires of vaccine and placebo recipients were sequenced from samples collected on day 63 after the first injection. In Cohort 1b, some 25 adults aged 18-55 years were enrolled at a single site in Boston, USA, between 29 July and 7 August 2020. As a vaccine, Ad26.COV2.S was a replication-incompetent adenovirus type 26 vector that expressed a prefusion-stabilized SARS-CoV-2 spike protein derived from the original Wuhan strain.

The TCR comes from a person aged 18-60 years who received the Ad26.COV2.S COVID-19 vaccine or a placebo. The sample here was peripheral blood, taken in a trial of Ad26.COV2.S vaccine versus placebo. The V and J genes are TRBV2 and TRBJ1-1, with TRBD1 matching 11 junction bases. The CDR3 protein sequence reads: CASREGQGALEAFF. The DNA reads TGTGCCAGCAGAGAAGGACAGGGGGCTCTTGAAGCTTTCTTT.